This entry concerns a single TCR beta chain. Its antigen remains unidentified. CDR1 and CDR2 (germline): MNHNS, SASEGT. Trimming took 7 bases from V and 4 from J; bases not matched to a gene: 10. CDR3 length: 14 residues. The sample belongs to a study of cytomegalovirus exposure and HLA in healthy donors. Study overall: Approximately 85 million unique TCRs from HLA-typed donors were held in an early release of data. Findings and limits, study-wide: The study listed 164 cytomegalovirus-associated TCR beta chains. A later analysis linked about 17,000 TCR beta sequences to HLA alleles at 0.05 false discovery rate. The Asian-associated ancestry cluster reportedly had fewer N-insertions than the approximately 670-donor mean in a later analysis.

With 60 Vbeta and 13 Jbeta primers, the PCR was carried out. TCRdb keeps only in-frame clones here, not all; method: immunoSEQ multiplex PCR. The sample includes about 170,000 clones, roughly two thirds seen only once; the top ten take 5% to 6.5%. The TCR originated in a woman between 18 and 30 years old in good health and CMV-seropositive. The material sequenced was PBMCs. The chain carries TRBV6-1 and TRBJ2-7; 7 bases are shared with TRBD2. The chain's CDR3 is CASNSAGEEYEQYF. The DNA of the CDR3 is TGTGCCAGCAATTCGGCGGGGGAGGAGTACGAGCAGTACTTC.